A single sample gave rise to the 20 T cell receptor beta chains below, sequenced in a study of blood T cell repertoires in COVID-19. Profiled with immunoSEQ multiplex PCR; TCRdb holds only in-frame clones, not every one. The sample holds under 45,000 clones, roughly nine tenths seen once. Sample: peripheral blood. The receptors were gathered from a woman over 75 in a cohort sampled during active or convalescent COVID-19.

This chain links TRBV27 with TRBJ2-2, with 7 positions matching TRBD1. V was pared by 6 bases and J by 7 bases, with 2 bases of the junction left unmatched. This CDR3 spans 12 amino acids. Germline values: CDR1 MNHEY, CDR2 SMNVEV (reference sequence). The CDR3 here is CASRRTGGELFF. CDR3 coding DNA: TGTGCCAGCAGGAGGACAGGCGGGGAGCTGTTTTTT.

The DNA of the CDR3 is TGTGCCAGCGACGGGGGGCTCAGTAATTCACCCCTCCACTTT. Translated: CASDGGLSNSPLHF. This chain connects TRBV14 to TRBJ1-6; possible D gene TRBD1, 6 bases. CDR3 length equals 14 residues. From germline, CDR1 is SGHDN and CDR2 FVKESK. Trimming took off 8 bases at V and 6 bases at J, with 14 bases between the two ends.

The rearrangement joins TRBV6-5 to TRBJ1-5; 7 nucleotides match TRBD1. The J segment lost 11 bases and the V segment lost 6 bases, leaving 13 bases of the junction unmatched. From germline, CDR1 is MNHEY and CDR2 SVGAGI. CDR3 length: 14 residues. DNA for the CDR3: TGTGCCAGCAGGGCACGACAGGGTGTAAGGGCCCAGCATTTT. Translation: CASRARQGVRAQHF.

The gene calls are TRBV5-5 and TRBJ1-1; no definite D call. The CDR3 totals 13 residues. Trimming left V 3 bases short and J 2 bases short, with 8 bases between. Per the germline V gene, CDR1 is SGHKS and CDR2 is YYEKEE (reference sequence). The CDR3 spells CASSWSGNTEAFF. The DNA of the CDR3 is TGTGCCAGCAGCTGGTCGGGAAACACTGAAGCTTTCTTT.

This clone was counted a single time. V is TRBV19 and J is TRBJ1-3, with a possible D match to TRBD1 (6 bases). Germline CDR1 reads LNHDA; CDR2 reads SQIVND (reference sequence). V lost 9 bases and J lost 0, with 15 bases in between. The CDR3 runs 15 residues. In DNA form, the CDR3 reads TGTGCCAGCGCCCCGGACAGAAGCTCTGGAAACACCATATATTTT. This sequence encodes CASAPDRSSGNTIYF.

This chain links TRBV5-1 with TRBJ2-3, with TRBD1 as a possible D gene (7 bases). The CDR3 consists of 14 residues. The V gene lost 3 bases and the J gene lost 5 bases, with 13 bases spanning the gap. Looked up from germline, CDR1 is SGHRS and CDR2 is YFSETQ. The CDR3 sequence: CASSSGGHGDTQYF. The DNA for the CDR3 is TGCGCCAGCAGCTCAGGGGGGCACGGAGATACGCAGTATTTT.

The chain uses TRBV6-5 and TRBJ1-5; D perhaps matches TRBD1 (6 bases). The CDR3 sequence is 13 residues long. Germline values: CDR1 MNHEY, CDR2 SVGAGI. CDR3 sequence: CADSQGHNQPQHF. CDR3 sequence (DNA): TGTGCGGATAGCCAGGGACACAATCAGCCCCAGCATTTT.

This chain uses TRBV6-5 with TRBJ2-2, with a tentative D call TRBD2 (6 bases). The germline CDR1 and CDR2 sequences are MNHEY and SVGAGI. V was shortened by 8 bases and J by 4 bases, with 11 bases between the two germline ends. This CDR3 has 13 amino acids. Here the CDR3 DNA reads TGTGCCAGCGGAACTAGCCTCACCGGGGAGCTGTTTTTT. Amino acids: CASGTSLTGELFF.

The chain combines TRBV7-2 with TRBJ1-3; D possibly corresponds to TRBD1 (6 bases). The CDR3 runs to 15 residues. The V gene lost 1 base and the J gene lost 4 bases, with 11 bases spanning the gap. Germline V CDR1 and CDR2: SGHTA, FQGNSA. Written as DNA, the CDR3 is TGTGCCAGCAGCTTAGGACAGGTCGGAGGAAACACCATATATTTT. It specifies CASSLGQVGGNTIYF.

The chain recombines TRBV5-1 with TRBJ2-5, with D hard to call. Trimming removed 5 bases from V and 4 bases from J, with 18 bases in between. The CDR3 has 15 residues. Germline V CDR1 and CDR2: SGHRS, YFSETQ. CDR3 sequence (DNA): TGCGCCAGCAGAATAGCCGACGGCCTCCGAGAGACCCAGTACTTC. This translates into CASRIADGLRETQYF.

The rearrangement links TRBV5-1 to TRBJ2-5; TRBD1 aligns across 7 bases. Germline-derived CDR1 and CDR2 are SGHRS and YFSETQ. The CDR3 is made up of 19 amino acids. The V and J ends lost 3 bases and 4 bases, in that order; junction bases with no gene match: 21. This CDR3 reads CASSSLGNPGTGVLETQYF. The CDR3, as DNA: TGCGCCAGCAGCTCCCTGGGCAACCCGGGAACAGGGGTTTTAGAGACCCAGTACTTC.

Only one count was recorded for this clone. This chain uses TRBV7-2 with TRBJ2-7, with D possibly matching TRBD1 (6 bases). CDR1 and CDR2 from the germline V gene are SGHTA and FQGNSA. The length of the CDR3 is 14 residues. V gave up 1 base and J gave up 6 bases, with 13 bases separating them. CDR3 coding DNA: TGTGCCAGCAGCTTAGATGCAGGGGTGGTCGAGCAGTACTTC. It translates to CASSLDAGVVEQYF.

The CDR3 region is CASSLEDRVLNTEAFF. In DNA form, the CDR3 reads TGTGCCAGCAGCTTAGAGGACAGGGTTTTGAACACTGAAGCTTTCTTT. The V call is TRBV7-8, the J call TRBJ1-1; 8 bases map to TRBD1. Germline V lookup: CDR1 SGHVS, CDR2 FQNEAQ. This CDR3 region has 16 residues. V shed 1 base and J 0 bases; nucleotides not matched to a gene: 4.

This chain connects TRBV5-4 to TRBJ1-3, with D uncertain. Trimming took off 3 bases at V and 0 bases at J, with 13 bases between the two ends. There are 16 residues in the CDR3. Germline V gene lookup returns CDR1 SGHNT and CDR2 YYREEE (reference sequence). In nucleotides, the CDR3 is TGTGCCAGCAGCTCAGGTCAGGTCCCCTCTGGAAACACCATATATTTT. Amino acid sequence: CASSSGQVPSGNTIYF.

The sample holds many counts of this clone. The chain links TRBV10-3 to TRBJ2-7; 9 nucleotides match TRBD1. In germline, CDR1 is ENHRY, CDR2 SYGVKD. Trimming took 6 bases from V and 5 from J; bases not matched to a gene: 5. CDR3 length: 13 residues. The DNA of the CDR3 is TGTGCCATCAGGGGGACAGGGAGCGACGAGCAGTACTTC. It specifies CAIRGTGSDEQYF.

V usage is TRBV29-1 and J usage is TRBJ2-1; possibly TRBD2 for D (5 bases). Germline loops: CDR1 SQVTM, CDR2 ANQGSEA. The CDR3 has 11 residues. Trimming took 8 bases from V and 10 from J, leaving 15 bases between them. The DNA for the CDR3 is TGCAGCCCCGAAGAGGGCGGGGAGCAGTTCTTC. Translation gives CSPEEGGEQFF.

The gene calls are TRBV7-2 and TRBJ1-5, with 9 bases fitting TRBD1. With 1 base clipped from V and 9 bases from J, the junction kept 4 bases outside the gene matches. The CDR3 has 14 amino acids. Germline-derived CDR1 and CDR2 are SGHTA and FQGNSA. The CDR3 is CASSLGTGERPQHF. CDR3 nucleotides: TGTGCCAGCAGCTTAGGGACAGGGGAAAGGCCCCAGCATTTT.

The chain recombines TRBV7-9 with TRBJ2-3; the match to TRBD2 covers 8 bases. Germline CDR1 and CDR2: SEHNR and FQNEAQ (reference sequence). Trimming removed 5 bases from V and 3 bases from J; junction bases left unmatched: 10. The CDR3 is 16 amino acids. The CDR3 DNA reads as TGTGCCAGCAGCCTTGGGACTAGTACGGGAACAGATACGCAGTATTTT. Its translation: CASSLGTSTGTDTQYF.

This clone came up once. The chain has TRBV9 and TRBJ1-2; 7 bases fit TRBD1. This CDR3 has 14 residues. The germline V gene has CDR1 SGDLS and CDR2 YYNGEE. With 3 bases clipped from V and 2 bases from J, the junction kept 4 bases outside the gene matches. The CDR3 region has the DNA TGTGCCAGCAGCGCGACAGGGTACAACTATGGCTACACCTTC. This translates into CASSATGYNYGYTF.

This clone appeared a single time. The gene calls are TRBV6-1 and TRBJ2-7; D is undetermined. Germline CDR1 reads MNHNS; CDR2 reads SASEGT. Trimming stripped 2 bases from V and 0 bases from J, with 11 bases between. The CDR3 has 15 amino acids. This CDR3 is CASSESLASSYEQYF. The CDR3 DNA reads TGTGCCAGCAGTGAAAGTCTGGCCAGCTCCTACGAGCAGTACTTC.